Following are 20 T cell receptor beta chains from one sample sequenced in a study of neurological immune-mediated disorders. Using its own MiXCR run on the 5' RACE reads, TCRdb lists one record per CDR3 protein. The profile shows 10,000 to 12,000 distinct CDR3 sequences, 20% to 25% of them singletons. The specimen sequenced was CD8+ T cells from blood. These receptors were obtained from a woman in her forties with multiple sclerosis.

CDR3 sequence reads: CASSLGKQPQHF. CDR3 bases: TGTGCCAGCAGTCTGGGGAAACAGCCCCAGCATTTT. The gene calls are TRBV13 and TRBJ1-5, with unresolved D. Germline CDR1 and CDR2: PRHDT and FYEKMQ (reference sequence). V lost 6 bases and J lost 7, with 10 bases in between. CDR3 size: 12 residues.

This clonotype has a count of ten or more. The genes are TRBV9 and TRBJ2-3, with a possible D match to TRBD1 (6 bases). The CDR3 runs 14 residues. V was pared by 3 bases and J by 6 bases, with 14 bases between. Germline V gene data show CDR1 as SGDLS and CDR2 as YYNGEE. CDR3 region: CASSGGLAYDTQYF. CDR3 coding DNA: TGTGCCAGCAGCGGGGGGCTCGCTTATGATACGCAGTATTTT.

By share, this clonotype counts as medium-sized. The gene calls are TRBV10-3 and TRBJ2-7; D unclear. The germline V and J ends were trimmed by 2 bases and 1 base, with 6 bases remaining between them. The CDR3 sequence is 13 residues long. Germline assignment: CDR1 ENHRY and CDR2 SYGVKD. CDR3 sequence: CAISETPSYEQYF. CDR3 DNA: TGTGCCATCAGTGAGACCCCTTCCTACGAGCAGTACTTC.

By proportion, this clonotype is medium-sized. V gene TRBV29-1 combines with J gene TRBJ1-3, with TRBD1 identical over 9 bases. The junction had 10 bases not matched to a gene; V was cut back by 6 bases and J by 4 bases. The CDR3 runs 15 residues. Germline CDR1 SQVTM, CDR2 ANQGSEA. In DNA, the CDR3 is TGCAGCGTCACCGGGACAGGGACCGACGGAAACACCATATATTTT. The encoded protein is CSVTGTGTDGNTIYF. The full variable domain, with the rest looked up from reference TRBV29-1 and TRBJ1-3, is SAVISQKPSRDICQRGTSLTIQCQVDSQVTMMFWYRQQPGQSLTLIATANQGSEATYESGFVIDKFPISRPNLTFSTLTVSNMSPEDSSIYLCSVTGTGTDGNTIYFGEGSWLTVV.

Ten or more counts support this clonotype. The rearrangement joins TRBV3-1 to TRBJ1-2; D is undetermined. Germline V gene sequence: CDR1 LGHDT, CDR2 YNNKEL (reference sequence). This CDR3 spans 14 amino acids. The V gene lost 0 bases and the J gene lost 0 bases, with 5 bases spanning the gap. The CDR3 DNA reads TGTGCCAGCAGCCAAGATTCGACTAACTATGGCTACACCTTC. Translation: CASSQDSTNYGYTF.

In its sample, this clonotype is large (0.1 to 1%). The V call is TRBV29-1, the J call TRBJ2-7, with D hard to call. The CDR3 runs to 9 residues. With 5 bases removed from V and 3 bases from J, the gap between germline ends came to 2 bases. Looked up from germline, CDR1 is SQVTM and CDR2 is ANQGSEA. DNA of the CDR3: TGCAGCGTTAACTACGAGCAGTACTTC. Translating it yields CSVNYEQYF.

The chain combines TRBV19 with TRBJ2-7, with 10 bases identical to TRBD1. The CDR3 spans 14 residues. Unmatched junction bases numbered 4, after V lost 5 bases and J lost 3 bases. Germline CDR1 is LNHDA and CDR2 is SQIVND (reference sequence). CDR3 sequence (DNA): TGTGCCAGTAGTGTCGGACAGGGGGGCTACGAGCAGTACTTC. Amino acids: CASSVGQGGYEQYF.

J is TRBJ2-6 and V is TRBV7-9; the D is unclear. The CDR3 loop spans 14 amino acids. CDR1 is SEHNR and CDR2 is FQNEAQ in the germline V gene (reference sequence). The V gene lost 2 bases and the J gene lost 2 bases, with 4 bases spanning the gap. In DNA form, the CDR3 reads TGTGCCAGCAGCTTATACCCTGGGGCCAACGTCCTGACTTTC. This translates into CASSLYPGANVLTF. Complete variable domain (other parts from reference TRBV7-9 and TRBJ2-6): DTGVSQNPRHKITKRGQNVTFRCDPISEHNRLYWYRQTLGQGPEFLTYFQNEAQLEKSRLLSDRFSAERPKGSFSTLEIQRTEQGDSAMYLCASSLYPGANVLTFGAGSRLTVL.

In its sample, this clonotype ranks as medium-sized. This chain links TRBV6-5 with TRBJ1-2; 7 bases map to TRBD1. Trimming took 5 bases from V and 5 from J; bases not matched to a gene: 11. Per the germline V gene, CDR1 is MNHEY and CDR2 is SVGAGI. This CDR3 is 15 amino acids long. The CDR3 DNA is TGTGCCAGCAGTCCGATGACCGGGACAGCGTATGGCTACACCTTC. The encoded protein is CASSPMTGTAYGYTF.

V usage is TRBV3-1 and J usage is TRBJ1-1; weak D call: TRBD1 (5 bases). CDR1 and CDR2 from the germline V gene are LGHDT and YNNKEL (reference sequence). This CDR3 spans 13 amino acids. Deletions cut 8 bases from V and 3 bases from J, with 13 bases between. Here the CDR3 DNA reads TGTGCCAGCTCCGGGACGCCGGACACTGAAGCTTTCTTT. Translation gives CASSGTPDTEAFF.

The gene calls are TRBV4-1 and TRBJ1-2, with D perhaps matching TRBD1 (6 bases). CDR1 is MGHRA, CDR2 YSYEKL, per germline. This CDR3 region has 11 residues. Trimming took off 7 bases at V and 8 bases at J, with 11 bases between the two ends. CDR3 loop: CASTQGTGYTF. For the CDR3, the DNA is TGCGCCAGCACCCAGGGGACCGGCTACACCTTC.

At least ten counts were recorded for this clonotype. The chain couples TRBV5-6 to TRBJ2-1, with 9 bases lining up with TRBD1. The V gene end was trimmed by 2 bases and the J gene end by 5 bases; junction bases not matched to a gene: 5. The CDR3 has 15 amino acids. Germline CDR1 and CDR2: SGHDT and YYEEEE. The CDR3 DNA sequence: TGTGCCAGCAGCTTCGGGACAGGGCCACACAATGAGCAGTTCTTC. Its protein is CASSFGTGPHNEQFF.

This clonotype was recorded a few times. The chain uses TRBV12-3 or TRBV12-4 and TRBJ2-7; D is possibly TRBD1 or TRBD2 (5 bases each). The CDR3 length is 14 residues. Trimming removed 5 bases at V and 6 bases at J, with 17 bases between. Here the CDR3 DNA reads TGTGCCAGCAGTCCCGGGACCGCCTTCTTCGAGCAGTACTTC. Its protein product is CASSPGTAFFEQYF.

This clonotype was detected many times. The chain combines TRBV7-9 with TRBJ1-1, with TRBD1 matching 7 bases. The CDR3 length is 13 residues. With 2 bases clipped from V and 7 bases from J, the junction kept 4 bases outside the gene matches. Germline V gene sequence: CDR1 SEHNR, CDR2 FQNEAQ (reference sequence). The CDR3 DNA follows: TGTGCCAGCAGCTTAAGGGACAGAAGTGAAGCTTTCTTT. As protein: CASSLRDRSEAFF.

This clonotype rates as medium-sized. The rearrangement joins TRBV5-1 to TRBJ1-1; D may be TRBD1 (6 bases). CDR3 size: 15 residues. Germline loops: CDR1 SGHRS, CDR2 YFSETQ. Trimming stripped 3 bases from V and 6 bases from J, with 18 bases between. DNA of the CDR3: TGCGCCAGCAGCTCCGGAACAGGGCCAGGAGCTGAAGCTTTCTTT. The encoded protein is CASSSGTGPGAEAFF.

This clonotype was counted many times. The CDR3 DNA follows: TGTGCCAGCAGTGGACAGGGGGTGGACACCGGGGAGCTGTTTTTT. Its protein is CASSGQGVDTGELFF. This chain links TRBV6-5 with TRBJ2-2; 10 nucleotides align to TRBD1. The CDR3 consists of 15 residues. Germline V gene data show CDR1 as MNHEY and CDR2 as SVGAGI. V lost 5 bases to trimming and J lost 3 bases; unmatched junction nucleotides: 3.

This clonotype was observed at least ten times. The rearrangement joins TRBV6-5 to TRBJ2-3; TRBD2 agrees at 9 bases. This CDR3 has 14 amino acids. Per germline, CDR1 MNHEY and CDR2 SVGAGI. J gave up 2 bases and V 6 bases, and 3 bases lay outside the gene matches. CDR3: CASRPGLATDTQYF. For the CDR3, the DNA is TGTGCCAGCAGACCGGGACTAGCCACAGATACGCAGTATTTT.

Judged by abundance, this clonotype is medium-sized. This sequence joins TRBV3-1 and TRBJ2-1; no firm D call. CDR1 is LGHDT and CDR2 is YNNKEL in the germline V gene (reference sequence). The CDR3 is made up of 17 amino acids. The ends were cut back, 0 bases at V and 0 bases at J, with 12 bases in the middle. The CDR3 nucleotides read TGTGCCAGCAGCCAAGAGAGCTGGGGAAGCTCCTACAATGAGCAGTTCTTC. Protein product: CASSQESWGSSYNEQFF.

In its sample, this clonotype is medium-sized (0.01 to 0.1%). The J gene is TRBJ1-1, the V gene TRBV21-1; TRBD1, the D gene given by the table, was not confirmed from the DNA. TRBV21-1 has pseudogene status. This CDR3 has 15 amino acids. CDR3 amino acids: CASNPGGGARTEAFF. The DNA of the CDR3 is TGTGCCAGCAATCCAGGGGGGGGCGCGAGGACTGAAGCTTTCTTT.

This clonotype came up many times. This chain uses TRBV4-1 with TRBJ1-5; possibly TRBD1 for D (6 bases). CDR1 and CDR2 (germline): MGHRA, YSYEKL. The CDR3 covers 15 residues. V lost 0 bases and J lost 4, with 10 bases in between. CDR3 region: CASSQEWTDNQPQHF. CDR3 DNA: TGCGCCAGCAGCCAAGAGTGGACAGATAATCAGCCCCAGCATTTT.